Given below is one TCR beta chain in context. This sample is part of a study of blood T cell repertoires in COVID-19. After removal of 2 bases from V and 5 bases from J, the junction contained 11 bases not matched to a gene. Germline lookup yields CDR1 SGHTA and CDR2 FQGNSA. This CDR3 has 16 amino acids. Profiling relied on immunoSEQ multiplex PCR, and the TCRdb table lists in-frame clones only, not all of them. This table holds about 350,000 clones, 70% to 90% found once. The sequenced sample consisted of PBMCs or T cells enriched from blood (not recorded which). This receptor was obtained from a woman under 40 who had recovered from COVID-19. The chain combines TRBV7-2 with TRBJ2-5, with 7 positions matching TRBD2. The CDR3 bases are TGTGCCAGCAGCTTATACAGGCCGGCCGGGGGGGAGACCCAGTACTTC. The encoded protein is CASSLYRPAGGETQYF.